The 30 T cell receptor beta chains below come from one sample, sequenced in a study of shared clonotypes between healthy human individuals. Some clones are missing from TCRdb's copy, which holds only in-frame ones; the method was immunoSEQ multiplex PCR. The data contain roughly 2.2 million clones, about nine tenths of them seen just once; the ten biggest clones take up 0.3% to 0.4%. The sample was naive CD4+ T cells from PBMCs. The subset is: CD45RA+ positively selected. These receptors were obtained from a man between 18 and 29 years old in good health. Some clones in this sample may be carry-over from other donors' samples.

The chain joins TRBV4-3 to TRBJ1-2; no clear D. From germline, CDR1 is LGHNA and CDR2 YSLEER. Trimming removed 5 bases from V and 7 bases from J, with 17 bases in between. The CDR3 loop spans 14 amino acids. CDR3 in amino acids: CASSAAGSFAGYTF. The CDR3 DNA reads as TGCGCCAGCAGCGCTGCTGGCAGCTTTGCTGGCTACACCTTC.

The V and J genes are TRBV6-5 and TRBJ2-5; 8 positions match TRBD1. CDR3 length: 14 amino acids. Germline V gene lookup returns CDR1 MNHEY and CDR2 SVGAGI. J gave up 3 bases and V 8 bases, and 8 bases lay outside the gene matches. CDR3 nucleotides: TGTGCCAGCTCTCGGGCAGGGGGCAAAGAGACCCAGTACTTC. Its translation: CASSRAGGKETQYF.

This chain connects TRBV6-1 to TRBJ2-7, with D possibly being TRBD2 (6 bases). V was trimmed by 5 bases and J by 7 bases, leaving 18 bases between them. Germline-derived CDR1 and CDR2 are MNHNS and SASEGT. The CDR3 runs to 14 residues. The CDR3 loop is CASSQLALLREQYF. The CDR3 DNA sequence: TGTGCCAGCAGTCAACTAGCCCTTCTCCGAGAGCAGTACTTC.

The gene calls are TRBV18 and TRBJ2-6; D is unclear. The CDR3 runs 20 residues. V shed 6 bases and J shed 1 base, with 25 bases lying between them. Per the germline V gene, CDR1 is KGHSH and CDR2 is LQKENI. The CDR3 region is CASSYIGAQQRSSGANVLTF. In DNA, the CDR3 is TGTGCCAGCTCGTATATTGGTGCACAACAGCGCTCGTCTGGGGCCAACGTCCTGACTTTC.

A word on this clone: Additional DNA sequences in this sample encode the identical CDR3. The chain carries TRBV7-9 and TRBJ2-3, with D tentatively TRBD1 or TRBD2 (5 bases each). The V gene's germline CDR1 is SEHNR and CDR2 FQNEAQ (reference sequence). This CDR3 spans 15 amino acids. V was shortened by 3 bases and J by 2 bases, with 12 bases between the two germline ends. The CDR3 loop reads CASSLGTGYTDTQYF. In DNA form, the CDR3 reads TGTGCCAGCAGCTTGGGGACCGGCTACACAGATACGCAGTATTTT.

The chain uses TRBV18 and TRBJ2-7; 8 nucleotides align to TRBD2. Trimming at V came to 3 bases and at J to 2 bases, leaving 6 bases not matched to a gene. CDR1 KGHSH and CDR2 LQKENI come from the germline V gene. The CDR3 extends over 15 amino acids. CDR3 loop: CASSPLAGTAYEQYF. In DNA, the CDR3 is TGTGCCAGCTCACCCCTAGCGGGTACAGCCTACGAGCAGTACTTC.

The J gene is TRBJ1-2, the V gene TRBV28; no definite D call. CDR1 and CDR2 from the germline V gene are MDHEN and SYDVKM. This CDR3 comprises 15 residues. The germline V and J ends were trimmed by 3 bases and 4 bases, with 15 bases remaining between them. CDR3 in DNA: TGTGCCAGCAGTTTGAGTAGTGGTAGCGGCTATGGCTACACCTTC. Translating gives CASSLSSGSGYGYTF.

The chain has TRBV27 and TRBJ1-1; 9 bases agree with TRBD1. There are 16 residues in the CDR3. Germline V gives CDR1 MNHEY, CDR2 SMNVEV (reference sequence). V lost 5 bases, J lost 5 bases, and 12 bases stayed unmatched. The CDR3 DNA is TGTGCCAGCAGTGCACTCGGGACAGGGAGATTTACTGAAGCTTTCTTT. Protein product: CASSALGTGRFTEAFF.

This clone is a singleton in its sample. The chain joins TRBV21-1 to TRBJ2-7; TRBD1 is taken as the D call from the table, unchecked against the DNA. TRBV21-1 is tagged as a pseudogene. This CDR3 comprises 14 residues. CDR3 amino acids: CASSKVQGFYEQYF. CDR3 sequence (DNA): TGTGCCAGCAGCAAAGTACAGGGGTTCTACGAGCAGTACTTC.

This chain uses TRBV28 with TRBJ1-5; a possible D gene is TRBD1 (5 bases). Deletions cut 8 bases from V and 5 bases from J, with 16 bases between. Looked up from germline, CDR1 is MDHEN and CDR2 is SYDVKM. CDR3 length: 14 residues. The CDR3 protein is CASSPGLGDQPQHF. DNA of the CDR3: TGTGCCAGCTCACCAGGCTTAGGGGATCAGCCCCAGCATTTT.

The rearrangement joins TRBV30 to TRBJ2-3, with 7 positions matching TRBD2. The junction had 7 bases not matched to a gene; V was cut back by 1 base and J by 9 bases. Germline lookup yields CDR1 GTSNPN and CDR2 SVGIG (reference sequence). The CDR3 runs 13 residues. In DNA, the CDR3 is TGTGCCTGGAGTGCCCGGGCGGGGGACACGCAGTATTTT. It specifies CAWSARAGDTQYF.

The count of this clone is one. This chain links TRBV6-1 with TRBJ1-5, with 9 bases lining up with TRBD1. In germline, CDR1 is MNHNS, CDR2 SASEGT. After removal of 1 base from V and 7 bases from J, the junction contained 14 bases not matched to a gene. The CDR3 sequence is 18 residues long. The CDR3 DNA reads as TGTGCCAGCAGTGAAGTTGGTGGGACAGGGACCTTCTGGCAGCCCCAGCATTTT. The encoded protein is CASSEVGGTGTFWQPQHF.

This chain connects TRBV6-1 to TRBJ2-3, with D maybe TRBD1 (6 bases). The CDR3 has 13 residues. Germline assignment: CDR1 MNHNS and CDR2 SASEGT. The V and J ends lost 4 bases and 4 bases respectively, with 9 bases between them. This CDR3 is CASSGTAPDTQYF. CDR3 sequence (DNA): TGTGCCAGCAGTGGGACAGCCCCAGATACGCAGTATTTT.

This clone was picked up a small number of times. The rearrangement uses TRBV20-1 and TRBJ1-1; D ambiguous. The CDR3 is 11 amino acids. The V end was cut by 5 bases, the J end by 4 bases, with 8 bases between. Germline V gene lookup returns CDR1 DFQATT and CDR2 SNEGSKA (reference sequence). The CDR3, as DNA: TGCAGTGCTCTTCTTGGCACTGAAGCTTTCTTT. Translation gives CSALLGTEAFF.

This sequence joins TRBV7-8 and TRBJ1-1; 11 bases are shared with TRBD1. Trimming removed 1 base from V and 5 bases from J; junction bases left unmatched: 9. This CDR3 comprises 17 residues. CDR1 and CDR2 (germline): SGHVS, FQNEAQ. The CDR3 is CASSLDPGTGGITEAFF. The CDR3 region has the DNA TGTGCCAGCAGCTTAGACCCCGGGACAGGGGGAATAACTGAAGCTTTCTTT.

J is TRBJ1-1 and V is TRBV11-1, with a weak D call TRBD1 (5 bases). This CDR3 spans 17 amino acids. Trimming pared 1 base from V and 0 bases from J, leaving 15 bases between. Germline V gene sequence: CDR1 SGHAT, CDR2 FQDESV (reference sequence). The CDR3 DNA reads as TGTGCCAGCAGCTTAGTAGGGGCCCAATGGATGAACACTGAAGCTTTCTTT. Amino acids: CASSLVGAQWMNTEAFF.

Turning to this clone: The sample carries other DNA sequences with the same CDR3. The genes are TRBV5-1 and TRBJ1-4; 10 nucleotides align to TRBD1. V lost 5 bases to trimming and J lost 0 bases; unmatched junction nucleotides: 4. CDR3 size: 16 residues. From germline, CDR1 is SGHRS and CDR2 YFSETQ. Here the CDR3 DNA reads TGCGCCAGCAGTTATGGACAGGGGGCAACTAATGAAAAACTGTTTTTT. Protein sequence: CASSYGQGATNEKLFF. Complete variable domain (other parts from reference TRBV5-1 and TRBJ1-4): KAGVTQTPRYLIKTRGQQVTLSCSPISGHRSVSWYQQTPGQGLQFLFEYFSETQRNKGNFPGRFSGRQFSNSRSEMNVSTLELGDSALYLCASSYGQGATNEKLFFGSGTQLSVL.

The chain carries TRBV5-8 and TRBJ1-3; D remains unclear. The CDR3 length is 15 residues. Germline CDR1 reads SGHTS; CDR2 reads YDEGEE. The V end lost 4 bases, the J end lost 0 bases, and 11 bases lay between the germline ends. The CDR3 DNA reads as TGTGCCAGCAGCGACGGAATATACTCTGGAAACACCATATATTTT. This gives the protein CASSDGIYSGNTIYF.

The sample holds a few counts of this clone. The genes are TRBV9 and TRBJ2-2, with 8 bases lining up with TRBD2. The CDR3 runs 17 residues. V gave up 0 bases and J gave up 7 bases; unmatched junction bases: 11. Germline V gene sequence: CDR1 SGDLS, CDR2 YYNGEE. The CDR3 loop is CASSVAGRALYSGELFF. In nucleotides, the CDR3 is TGTGCCAGCAGCGTAGCCGGGAGGGCCTTGTATAGCGGGGAGCTGTTTTTT.

The chain employs TRBV9 and TRBJ2-3, with 8 nucleotides matching TRBD2. This CDR3 spans 15 amino acids. V was clipped by 0 bases and J by 4 bases; unmatched bases: 4. The germline V gene has CDR1 SGDLS and CDR2 YYNGEE. This CDR3 is CASSVEGGRPDTQYF. The DNA of the CDR3 is TGTGCCAGCAGCGTAGAGGGCGGGAGGCCAGATACGCAGTATTTT.

This clone was observed a single time. The chain is built from TRBV30 and TRBJ2-1; TRBD2 matches 7 bases. The CDR3 sequence is 14 residues long. Germline V gene sequence: CDR1 GTSNPN, CDR2 SVGIG (reference sequence). V was clipped by 5 bases and J by 7 bases; unmatched bases: 11. CDR3 nucleotide sequence: TGTGCCTGGTCCGATGGGGGGGAGGGAAATGAGCAGTTCTTC. It codes for CAWSDGGEGNEQFF.

The CDR3 DNA follows: TGTGCCAGCAGCGCCAGACAGGGGCTACAAGCTTACTATGGCTACACCTTC. This sequence encodes CASSARQGLQAYYGYTF. The chain links TRBV5-4 to TRBJ1-2; 8 bases map to TRBD1. CDR3 length: 17 residues. Germline V gene lookup returns CDR1 SGHNT and CDR2 YYREEE (reference sequence). The V gene end was trimmed by 4 bases and the J gene end by 3 bases; junction bases not matched to a gene: 14.

The chain combines TRBV2 with TRBJ1-1, with 9 nucleotides matching TRBD1. V was pared by 0 bases and J by 2 bases, with 4 bases of the junction left unmatched. CDR3 length: 16 residues. Germline assignment: CDR1 SNHLY and CDR2 FYNNEI. CDR3 residues: CASSEAPTGGNTEAFF. The CDR3 DNA follows: TGTGCCAGCAGTGAAGCACCGACAGGGGGTAACACTGAAGCTTTCTTT.

In the case of this clone: The sample carries other DNA sequences with the same CDR3. The J gene is TRBJ2-2, the V gene TRBV5-1; no definite D call. CDR1 SGHRS and CDR2 YFSETQ come from the germline V gene. The CDR3 contains 14 residues. Deletions cut 0 bases from V and 4 bases from J, with 7 bases between. CDR3 loop: CASSLGRSTGELFF. The CDR3 DNA is TGCGCCAGCAGCTTGGGACGGAGCACCGGGGAGCTGTTTTTT.

The chain carries TRBV4-2 and TRBJ1-1; D is ambiguous. The length of the CDR3 is 14 residues. V lost 4 bases and J lost 6, with 15 bases in between. Germline V gene sequence: CDR1 LGHNA, CDR2 YNFKEQ. CDR3 region: CASSPPRGMAEAFF. Here the CDR3 DNA reads TGTGCCAGCAGCCCCCCGAGAGGGATGGCTGAAGCTTTCTTT.

The chain recombines TRBV4-3 with TRBJ1-5; possibly TRBD1 for D (5 bases). Trimming removed 0 bases from V and 7 bases from J, with 13 bases in between. This CDR3 has 15 residues. In germline, CDR1 is LGHNA, CDR2 YSLEER. The CDR3 bases are TGCGCCAGCAGCCAAGATCCCGGGGGGGACCAGCCCCAGCATTTT. Translating gives CASSQDPGGDQPQHF.

The chain employs TRBV11-3 and TRBJ1-5; no clear D gene. V was clipped by 4 bases and J by 6 bases, with 25 bases between them. The CDR3 consists of 18 residues. Looked up from germline, CDR1 is SGHNT and CDR2 is YENEEA. The CDR3 coding sequence is TGTGCCAGCAGCTCTCGTAACCGGACGCGAAGGGATCCTCAGCCCCAGCATTTT. This gives the protein CASSSRNRTRRDPQPQHF.

The CDR3 nucleotides read TGTGCCAGCAGTGGGGGGGAGTATCAGCCCCAGCATTTT. Its protein product is CASSGGEYQPQHF. The chain joins TRBV2 to TRBJ1-5, with D possibly matching TRBD1 (5 bases). The ends were cut back, 4 bases at V and 5 bases at J, with 9 bases in the middle. Germline CDR1 reads SNHLY; CDR2 reads FYNNEI. There are 13 residues in the CDR3.

The J gene is TRBJ1-4, the V gene TRBV4-3, with D hard to call. The V and J ends lost 3 bases and 2 bases respectively, with 13 bases between them. This CDR3 spans 16 amino acids. The germline V gene encodes CDR1 LGHNA and CDR2 YSLEER. The CDR3 coding sequence is TGCGCCAGCAGCCATCGAAGTGGTATCACTAATGAAAAACTGTTTTTT. Amino acid sequence: CASSHRSGITNEKLFF.

The chain recombines TRBV6-1 with TRBJ2-5, with 10 bases lining up with TRBD1. Germline CDR1 reads MNHNS; CDR2 reads SASEGT. V shed 4 bases and J 0 bases; nucleotides not matched to a gene: 5. This CDR3 is 16 amino acids long. Here the CDR3 reads CASSVGGQGYQETQYF. CDR3 coding DNA: TGTGCCAGCAGTGTTGGGGGACAGGGGTACCAAGAGACCCAGTACTTC.